One and the same sample provided the 4 T cell receptor beta chains below, sequenced in a study of resident and recirculating memory T cells in vitiligo. Only in-frame clones appear in the TCRdb table, and some are missing; sequencing was by immunoSEQ multiplex PCR. The data show roughly 80,000 clones, with around 90% seen just once and approximately 5.4% held by the top ten. The sample consisted of blood. Every receptor here comes from a male donor with vitiligo.

The chain has TRBV6-5 and TRBJ1-4, with D maybe TRBD1 (5 bases). Trimming cost V 5 bases and J 8 bases, with 18 bases left between them. The CDR3 runs 15 residues. Germline V gives CDR1 MNHEY, CDR2 SVGAGI. The CDR3 protein is CASSGLARDSEKLFF. Written as DNA, the CDR3 is TGTGCCAGCAGTGGGCTCGCCAGGGACTCAGAAAAACTGTTTTTT.

This chain links TRBV19 with TRBJ2-7; D may be TRBD1 (8 bases). The CDR3 consists of 14 residues. Germline V gene data show CDR1 as LNHDA and CDR2 as SQIVND (reference sequence). V was pared by 4 bases and J by 5 bases, with 15 bases between. The CDR3 coding sequence is TGTGCCAGTAGTACCCGAACAGGGGGGGACGAGCAGTACTTC. Translation gives CASSTRTGGDEQYF.

The chain joins TRBV11-2 to TRBJ2-3; D might be TRBD2 (6 bases). The V end was cut by 1 base, the J end by 7 bases, with 15 bases between. The CDR3 spans 15 residues. Germline CDR1 reads SGHAT; CDR2 reads FQNNGV. CDR3 coding DNA: TGTGCCAGCAGCTTAGGGGACTGGCTAAGTTATACGCAGTATTTT. Translated, it gives CASSLGDWLSYTQYF. Full variable domain (missing parts from reference TRBV11-2 and TRBJ2-3): EAGVAQSPRYKIIEKRQSVAFWCNPISGHATLYWYQQILGQGPKLLIQFQNNGVVDDSQLPKDRFSAERLKGVDSTLKIQPAKLEDSAVYLCASSLGDWLSYTQYFGPGTRLTVL.

This clone was seen more than once but under ten times. The V gene is TRBV9, the J gene TRBJ1-1; D is ambiguous. The CDR3 is 14 amino acids. The germline gives CDR1 SGDLS, CDR2 YYNGEE. Trimming stripped 0 bases from V and 0 bases from J, with 6 bases between. CDR3 bases: TGTGCCAGCAGCGTAGGCACAGTGAACACTGAAGCTTTCTTT. This translates into CASSVGTVNTEAFF.